A selection of T cell receptor beta chains follows, all from one sample in a study of T cell changes during pregnancy in multiple sclerosis. This table comes from immunoSEQ multiplex PCR, and its TCRdb copy is limited to in-frame clones, with some not included. The sample lists about 67,000 clones, approximately 91% occurring once. The sample here was peripheral blood, taken in the second trimester of pregnancy. The receptors here all came from a female donor with multiple sclerosis, enrolled in a pregnancy study. CDR3s include the opening cysteine and the closing phenylalanine or tryptophan. Fields, in order: CDR3 length, V gene, J gene, clone size, D gene, CDR3 DNA, CDR3 protein. D genes are given only for firm matches. For some rows the clone size is stated as once, few or many, or as a class when expanded; others skip it.

len: 15; v_gene: TRBV27; j_gene: TRBJ2-1; abundance: NA; d_gene: TRBD1; CDR3nt: TGTGCCAGCAGTACGCGACAGGGGACATACAATGAGCAGTTCTTC; CDR3aa: CASSTRQGTYNEQFF
len: 14; v_gene: TRBV7-2; j_gene: TRBJ1-4; abundance: NA; d_gene: NA; CDR3nt: TGTGCCAGCAGCCAGGGCATGTATAATGAAAAACTGTTTTTT; CDR3aa: CASSQGMYNEKLFF
len: 14; v_gene: TRBV5-1; j_gene: TRBJ2-2; abundance: NA; d_gene: NA; CDR3nt: TGCGCCAGCGGTGTGCGGAGTAACACCGGGGAGCTGTTTTTT; CDR3aa: CASGVRSNTGELFF
len: 13; v_gene: TRBV30; j_gene: TRBJ2-7; abundance: NA; d_gene: TRBD2; CDR3nt: TGTGCCTGGATTCCGGGACTAGCGAACGAGCAGTACTTC; CDR3aa: CAWIPGLANEQYF
len: 11; v_gene: TRBV6-6; j_gene: TRBJ2-5; abundance: NA; d_gene: NA; CDR3nt: TGTGCCAGCAGTTACTCGAGGGAGCAGTACTTC; CDR3aa: CASSYSREQYF
len: 13; v_gene: TRBV19; j_gene: TRBJ1-2; abundance: few; d_gene: NA; CDR3nt: TGTGCCAGTACGAGGACGCCGCCGGGGGGCTACACCTTC; CDR3aa: CASTRTPPGGYTF
len: 17; v_gene: TRBV9; j_gene: TRBJ1-4; abundance: NA; d_gene: TRBD1; CDR3nt: TGTGCCAGCAGCGCCACCGGGACAGGGGGCGCCGGTGAAAAACTGTTTTTT; CDR3aa: CASSATGTGGAGEKLFF
len: 15; v_gene: TRBV19; j_gene: TRBJ1-2; abundance: NA; d_gene: TRBD1; CDR3nt: TGTGCCAGTAGTTTTACCCAGGGGGCGGAGTATGGCTACACCTTC; CDR3aa: CASSFTQGAEYGYTF
len: 15; v_gene: TRBV5-1; j_gene: TRBJ2-2; abundance: NA; d_gene: NA; CDR3nt: TGCGCCAGCAGCGAAGGGGGAGGGTCCCCCGGGGAGCTGTTTTTT; CDR3aa: CASSEGGGSPGELFF
len: 17; v_gene: TRBV19; j_gene: TRBJ1-4; abundance: few; d_gene: NA; CDR3nt: TGTGCCAGTAGTATAGGTCGGAGGGATTCAACTAATGAAAAACTGTTTTTT; CDR3aa: CASSIGRRDSTNEKLFF
len: 14; v_gene: TRBV7-9; j_gene: TRBJ1-4; abundance: NA; d_gene: TRBD1; CDR3nt: TGTGCCAGCAGCTCCTGGGACAGGGATGAAAAACTGTTTTTT; CDR3aa: CASSSWDRDEKLFF
len: 16; v_gene: TRBV2; j_gene: TRBJ1-1; abundance: NA; d_gene: TRBD1; CDR3nt: TGTGCCAGCAGGCTCACTACAGGGGATAGGAGCACTGAAGCTTTCTTT; CDR3aa: CASRLTTGDRSTEAFF
len: 18; v_gene: TRBV18; j_gene: TRBJ2-5; abundance: NA; d_gene: NA; CDR3nt: TGTGCCAGCTCACCACCGAAGGGGGGACCGGGACAGCAAGAGACCCAGTACTTC; CDR3aa: CASSPPKGGPGQQETQYF